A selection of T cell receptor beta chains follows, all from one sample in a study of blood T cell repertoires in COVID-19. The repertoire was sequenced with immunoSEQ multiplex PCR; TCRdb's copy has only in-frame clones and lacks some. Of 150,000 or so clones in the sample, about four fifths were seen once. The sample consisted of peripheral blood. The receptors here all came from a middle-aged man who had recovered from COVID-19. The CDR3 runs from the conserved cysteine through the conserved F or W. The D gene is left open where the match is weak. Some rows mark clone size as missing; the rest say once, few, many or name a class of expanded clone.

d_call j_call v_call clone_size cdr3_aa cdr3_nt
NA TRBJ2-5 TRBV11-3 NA CASSPGGRGETQYF TGTGCCAGCAGCCCAGGGGGGAGAGGGGAGACCCAGTACTTC
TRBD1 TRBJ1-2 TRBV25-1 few CASSPPRGLDGYTF TGTGCCAGCAGTCCCCCCAGGGGGCTTGATGGCTACACCTTC
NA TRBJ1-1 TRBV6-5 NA CASSYSMSARLEAFF TGTGCCAGCAGTTACTCGATGAGCGCAAGGCTCGAAGCTTTCTTT
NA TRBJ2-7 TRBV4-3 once CASSQVPDSTYEQYF TGCGCCAGCAGCCAAGTCCCCGACAGCACCTACGAGCAGTACTTC
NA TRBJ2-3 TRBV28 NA CASTNYRDTDTQYF TGTGCCAGCACCAACTACCGGGACACAGATACGCAGTATTTT
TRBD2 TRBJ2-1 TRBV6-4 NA CASSELAGGTNEQFF TGTGCCAGCAGTGAGCTAGCGGGAGGTACTAATGAGCAGTTCTTC
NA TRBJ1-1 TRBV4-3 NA CASSQDRQGHGEAFF TGCGCCAGCAGCCAAGATCGGCAGGGGCATGGTGAAGCTTTCTTT
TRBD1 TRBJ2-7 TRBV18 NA CASSPRQGAVYEQYF TGTGCCAGCTCACCCCGACAGGGGGCAGTCTACGAGCAGTACTTC
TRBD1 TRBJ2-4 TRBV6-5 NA CATDRQGKAKNIQYF TGTGCCACGGATAGACAGGGAAAGGCCAAAAACATTCAGTACTTC
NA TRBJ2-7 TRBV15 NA CATSTSRIYGQYF TGTGCCACCAGCACAAGCAGGATTTACGGGCAGTACTTC
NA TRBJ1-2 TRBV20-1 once CSASGGTIYGYTF TGCAGTGCTAGTGGGGGCACGATCTATGGCTACACCTTC
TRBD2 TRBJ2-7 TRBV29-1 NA CSVGAGGTYEQYF TGCAGCGTAGGAGCGGGGGGGACTTACGAGCAGTACTTC
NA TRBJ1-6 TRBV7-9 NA CASSLAGGSALHF TGTGCCAGCAGCTTAGCGGGAGGATCGGCCCTCCACTTT
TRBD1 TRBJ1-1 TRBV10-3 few CAIRGDRADGTEAFF TGTGCCATCAGAGGGGACAGGGCTGACGGCACTGAAGCTTTCTTT
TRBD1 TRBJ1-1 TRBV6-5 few CASSYSTGQGTEAFF TGTGCCAGCAGTTACTCAACGGGACAGGGAACTGAAGCTTTCTTT
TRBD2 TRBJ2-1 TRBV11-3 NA CASTSGHPFDEQFF TGTGCCAGCACTAGCGGGCACCCTTTTGATGAGCAGTTCTTC
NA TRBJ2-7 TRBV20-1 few CSAARSYEQYF TGCAGTGCAGCTCGCTCCTACGAGCAGTACTTC
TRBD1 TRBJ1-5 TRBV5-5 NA CASSHRDSYNQPQHF TGTGCCAGCAGCCACCGGGACAGCTACAATCAGCCCCAGCATTTT
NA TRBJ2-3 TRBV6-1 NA CASSEARADTQYF TGTGCCAGCAGTGAAGCGCGCGCAGATACGCAGTATTTT
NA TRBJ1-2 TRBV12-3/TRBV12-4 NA CASSISNYGYTF TGTGCCAGCAGTATCTCTAACTATGGCTACACCTTC
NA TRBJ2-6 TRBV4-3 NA CASSQGPGGGPSSGANVLTF TGCGCCAGCAGCCAAGGACCCGGAGGGGGCCCCAGCTCTGGGGCCAACGTCCTGACTTTC
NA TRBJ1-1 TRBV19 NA CAARTQAYTEAFF TGTGCCGCCCGAACTCAGGCGTACACTGAAGCTTTCTTT
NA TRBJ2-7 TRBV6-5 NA CASKRGQTYEQYF TGTGCCAGCAAAAGGGGACAAACCTACGAGCAGTACTTC
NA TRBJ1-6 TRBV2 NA CASNLQYNSPLHF TGTGCCAGCAATCTCCAGTATAATTCACCCCTCCACTTT
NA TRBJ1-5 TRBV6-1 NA CASSEPGYQPQHF TGTGCCAGCAGTGAACCAGGTTATCAGCCCCAGCATTTT
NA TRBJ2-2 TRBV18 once CASSLDTSGELFF TGTGCCAGCTCACTAGACACCTCAGGGGAGCTGTTTTTT
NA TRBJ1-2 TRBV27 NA CASSRGGAVGYTF TGTGCCAGCAGTCGGGGGGGCGCGGTTGGCTACACCTTC
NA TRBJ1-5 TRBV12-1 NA CASSFDVEVYSNQPQHF TGTGCCAGCAGCTTTGACGTAGAAGTCTATAGCAATCAGCCCCAGCATTTT
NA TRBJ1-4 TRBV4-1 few CASSQLYPFSERLFF TGCGCCAGCAGCCAGCTCTACCCATTCTCTGAGCGACTGTTTTTT
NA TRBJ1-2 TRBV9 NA CASSVAIQGSNYGYTF TGTGCCAGCAGCGTAGCTATCCAGGGCAGTAACTATGGCTACACCTTC
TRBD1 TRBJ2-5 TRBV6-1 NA CASSEVKGARETQYF TGTGCCAGCAGTGAGGTGAAGGGGGCGCGGGAGACCCAGTACTTC
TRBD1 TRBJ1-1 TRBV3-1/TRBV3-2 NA CASSDNDRATEAFF TGTGCCAGCAGTGACAACGACAGGGCCACTGAAGCTTTCTTT
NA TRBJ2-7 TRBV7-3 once CASSSQGNEQYF TGTGCCAGCAGCTCACAGGGAAACGAGCAGTACTTC
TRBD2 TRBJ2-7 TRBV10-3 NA CAISPAGRRGNYEQYF TGTGCCATCAGCCCCGCCGGGCGGCGGGGGAACTACGAGCAGTACTTC
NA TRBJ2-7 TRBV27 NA CASRAPGTNYEQYF TGTGCCAGCCGAGCTCCCGGGACAAACTACGAGCAGTACTTC
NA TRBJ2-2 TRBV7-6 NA CASSLQRGTGELFF TGTGCCAGCAGTTTACAACGGGGCACCGGGGAGCTGTTTTTT
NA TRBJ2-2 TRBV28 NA CASSLGGNTGELFF TGTGCCAGCAGTTTAGGGGGCAACACCGGGGAGCTGTTTTTT
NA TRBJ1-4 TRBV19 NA CASSMSQNEKLFF TGTGCCAGTAGTATGTCACAGAATGAAAAACTGTTTTTT
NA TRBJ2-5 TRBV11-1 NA CASRELKETQYF TGTGCCAGCAGGGAACTAAAAGAGACCCAGTACTTC
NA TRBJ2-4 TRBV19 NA CASSPSEMAKNIQYF TGTGCCAGTAGTCCTTCGGAGATGGCCAAAAACATTCAGTACTTC
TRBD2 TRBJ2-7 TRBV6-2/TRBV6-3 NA CASSYAGGGYEQYF TGTGCCAGCAGTTACGCGGGAGGGGGCTACGAGCAGTACTTC
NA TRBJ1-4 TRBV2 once CASSLTGQSRKLFF TGTGCCAGCAGCCTCACTGGGCAGTCCAGAAAACTGTTTTTT
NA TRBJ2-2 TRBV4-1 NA CASSQYVPRSFRGTGELFF TGCGCCAGCAGCCAATACGTCCCGAGGTCTTTCAGGGGCACGGGGGAGCTGTTTTTT
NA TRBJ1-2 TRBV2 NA CASSESRPWGDGYTF TGTGCCAGCAGTGAATCCCGGCCGTGGGGGGATGGCTACACCTTC
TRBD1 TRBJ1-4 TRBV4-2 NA CASSHPRGSTNEKLFF TGTGCCAGCAGCCACCCCAGGGGGTCAACTAATGAAAAACTGTTTTTT
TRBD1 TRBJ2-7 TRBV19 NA CASSDGTVKFRRQYF TGTGCCAGTAGCGACGGGACAGTCAAGTTTCGACGGCAGTACTTC
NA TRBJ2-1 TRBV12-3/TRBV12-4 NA CASSSNYGNEQFF TGTGCCAGCAGTTCTAATTACGGCAATGAGCAGTTCTTC
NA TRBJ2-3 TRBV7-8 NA CASSPGDRDTQYF TGTGCCAGCAGCCCCGGCGACAGGGATACGCAGTATTTT
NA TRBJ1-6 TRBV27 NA CASSQNGSPLHF TGTGCCAGCAGCCAGAATGGTTCACCCCTCCACTTT
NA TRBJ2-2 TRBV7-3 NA CASSPGPKGTGELFF TGTGCCAGCAGCCCGGGTCCCAAGGGGACCGGGGAGCTGTTTTTT